This T cell receptor (beta chain) emerged from a study of human T cells and chemical hapten exposure. On the study more broadly: Across the whole study, which lasted roughly 24 weeks, patients were given diphenylcyclopropenone on the scalp once a week.

Specified time point: pre-sensitization, week 0. Treatment: therapeutic diphenylcyclopropenone sensitization with weekly scalp DPC. Participating donors were patients with alopecia, aged 18 to 70 years, considered appropriate candidates for DPC. Attachment of unique molecular identifiers to individual cDNA molecules was performed in the library. TCRdb fed the RACE reads into MiXCR, producing one record per CDR3 protein. The table shows around 95,000 distinct CDR3 sequences, with roughly a tenth occurring only once. This CDR3 has 14 amino acids. Germline lookup yields CDR1 KGHDR and CDR2 SFDVKD. Trimming removed 3 bases at V and 3 bases at J, with 9 bases between.

This receptor was taken from a woman aged 55-70 years with alopecia areata. Some clones in this sample may be carry-over from other donors' samples. Sequencing was performed on whole blood, taken in connection with sensitization to the hapten diphenylcyclopropenone (DPC). The chain employs TRBV24-1 and TRBJ2-3; D unclear. The CDR3 spells CATSDPGLTDTQYF. CDR3 bases: TGTGCCACCAGTGATCCCGGCTTGACAGATACGCAGTATTTT.